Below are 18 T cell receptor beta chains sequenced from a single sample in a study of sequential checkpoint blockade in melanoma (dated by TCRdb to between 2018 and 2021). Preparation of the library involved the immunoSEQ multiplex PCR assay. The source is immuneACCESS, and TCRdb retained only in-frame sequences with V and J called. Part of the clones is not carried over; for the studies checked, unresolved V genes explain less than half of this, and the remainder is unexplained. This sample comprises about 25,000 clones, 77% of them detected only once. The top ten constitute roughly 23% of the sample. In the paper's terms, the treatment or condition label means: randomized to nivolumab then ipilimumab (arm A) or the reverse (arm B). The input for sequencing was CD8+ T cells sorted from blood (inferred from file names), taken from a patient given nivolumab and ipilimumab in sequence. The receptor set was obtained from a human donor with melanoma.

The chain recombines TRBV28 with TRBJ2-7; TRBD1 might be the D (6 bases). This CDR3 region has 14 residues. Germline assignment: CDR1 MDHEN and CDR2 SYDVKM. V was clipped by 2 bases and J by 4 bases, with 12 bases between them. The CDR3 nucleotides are TGTGCCAGCAGTTTAGTTGAGACAGGTTACGAGCAGTACTTC. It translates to CASSLVETGYEQYF.

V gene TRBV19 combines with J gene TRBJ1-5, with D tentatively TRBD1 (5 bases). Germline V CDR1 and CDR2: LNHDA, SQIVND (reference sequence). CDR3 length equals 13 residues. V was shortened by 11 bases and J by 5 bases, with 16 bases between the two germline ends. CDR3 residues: CASLGGADQPQHF. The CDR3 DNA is TGTGCCTCTCTGGGAGGGGCAGATCAGCCCCAGCATTTT.

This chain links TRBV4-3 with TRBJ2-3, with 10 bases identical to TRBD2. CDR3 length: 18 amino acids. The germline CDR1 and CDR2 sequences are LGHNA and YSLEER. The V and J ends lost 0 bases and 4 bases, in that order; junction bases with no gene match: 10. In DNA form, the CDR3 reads TGCGCCAGCAGCCAAGATCCTAGCGGGAGATGGATGGCAGATACGCAGTATTTT. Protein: CASSQDPSGRWMADTQYF.

The CDR3 protein is CASQRLAGGETQYF. The CDR3 DNA reads as TGTGCCAGTCAGCGGCTAGCGGGGGGAGAGACCCAGTACTTC. This chain joins TRBV27 and TRBJ2-5; 11 bases match TRBD2. J lost 4 bases, V lost 9 bases, and 7 bases had no gene match. CDR3 length equals 14 residues. Looked up from germline, CDR1 is MNHEY and CDR2 is SMNVEV (reference sequence).

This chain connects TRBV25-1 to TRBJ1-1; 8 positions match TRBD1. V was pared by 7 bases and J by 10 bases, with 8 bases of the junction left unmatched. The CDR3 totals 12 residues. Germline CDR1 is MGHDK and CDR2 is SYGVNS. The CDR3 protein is CASKIGQGRAFF. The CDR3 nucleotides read TGTGCCAGCAAGATCGGACAGGGACGAGCTTTCTTT.

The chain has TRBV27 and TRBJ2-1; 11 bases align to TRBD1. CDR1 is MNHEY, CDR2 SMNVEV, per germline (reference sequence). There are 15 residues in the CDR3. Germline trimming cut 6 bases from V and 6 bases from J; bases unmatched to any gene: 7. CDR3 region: CASSTPGQGVNEQFF. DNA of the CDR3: TGTGCCAGCAGCACCCCGGGACAGGGGGTCAATGAGCAGTTCTTC.

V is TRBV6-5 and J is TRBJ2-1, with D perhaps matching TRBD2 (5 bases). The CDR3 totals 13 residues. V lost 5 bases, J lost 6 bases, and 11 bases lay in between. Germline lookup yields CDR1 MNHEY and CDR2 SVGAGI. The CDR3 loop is CASSGLGPNEQFF. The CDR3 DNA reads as TGTGCCAGCAGTGGACTCGGACCCAATGAGCAGTTCTTC.

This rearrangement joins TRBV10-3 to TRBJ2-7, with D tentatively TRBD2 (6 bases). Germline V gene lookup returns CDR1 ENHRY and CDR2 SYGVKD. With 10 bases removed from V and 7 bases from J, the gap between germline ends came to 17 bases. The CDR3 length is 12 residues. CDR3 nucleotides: TGTGCCACCAGGGTGGGGGGTGGAGAGCAGTACTTC. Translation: CATRVGGGEQYF.

The CDR3 sequence is CASSRDSSNQPQHF. The CDR3 DNA reads TGCGCCAGCAGCCGAGACAGTAGCAATCAGCCCCAGCATTTT. V and J are TRBV5-1 and TRBJ1-5; weak D call: TRBD1 (5 bases). Looked up from germline, CDR1 is SGHRS and CDR2 is YFSETQ. The CDR3 contains 14 residues. With 4 bases removed from V and 0 bases from J, the gap between germline ends came to 8 bases.

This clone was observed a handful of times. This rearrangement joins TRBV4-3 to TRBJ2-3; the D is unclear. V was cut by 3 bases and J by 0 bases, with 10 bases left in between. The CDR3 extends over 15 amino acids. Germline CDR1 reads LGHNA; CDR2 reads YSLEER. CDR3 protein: CASSQLITSTDTQYF. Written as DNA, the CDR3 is TGCGCCAGCAGCCAGTTGATTACTAGCACAGATACGCAGTATTTT.

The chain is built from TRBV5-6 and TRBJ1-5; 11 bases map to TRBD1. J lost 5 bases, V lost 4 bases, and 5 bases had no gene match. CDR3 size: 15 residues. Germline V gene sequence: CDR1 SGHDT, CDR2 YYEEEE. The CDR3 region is CASSTGTGGYQPQHF. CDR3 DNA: TGTGCCAGCAGCACTGGGACAGGGGGTTATCAGCCCCAGCATTTT.

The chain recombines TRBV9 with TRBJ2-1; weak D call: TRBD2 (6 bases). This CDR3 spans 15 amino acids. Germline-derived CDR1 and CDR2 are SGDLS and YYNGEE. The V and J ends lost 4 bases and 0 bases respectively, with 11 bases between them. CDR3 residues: CASSPSGSSYNEQFF. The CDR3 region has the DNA TGTGCCAGCAGCCCTTCCGGGAGCTCCTACAATGAGCAGTTCTTC.

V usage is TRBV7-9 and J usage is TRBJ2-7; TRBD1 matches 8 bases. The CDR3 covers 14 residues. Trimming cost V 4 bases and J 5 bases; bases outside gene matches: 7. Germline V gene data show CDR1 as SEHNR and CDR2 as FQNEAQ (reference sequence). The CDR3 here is CASSSAGGIDEQYF. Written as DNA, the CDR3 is TGTGCCAGCAGCTCCGCAGGGGGCATCGACGAGCAGTACTTC.

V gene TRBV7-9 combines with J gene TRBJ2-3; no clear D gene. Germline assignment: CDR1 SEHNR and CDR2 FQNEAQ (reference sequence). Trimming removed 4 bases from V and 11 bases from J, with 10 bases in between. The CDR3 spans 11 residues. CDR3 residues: CASSSERQQYF. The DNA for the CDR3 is TGTGCCAGCAGCTCCGAAAGACAGCAGTATTTT.

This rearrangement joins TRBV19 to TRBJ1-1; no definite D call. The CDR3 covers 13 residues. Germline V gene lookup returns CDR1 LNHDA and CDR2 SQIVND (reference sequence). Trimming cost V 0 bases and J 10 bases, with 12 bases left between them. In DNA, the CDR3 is TGTGCCAGTAGTATAGATGTCGGCCAGCGAGCTTTCTTT. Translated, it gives CASSIDVGQRAFF.

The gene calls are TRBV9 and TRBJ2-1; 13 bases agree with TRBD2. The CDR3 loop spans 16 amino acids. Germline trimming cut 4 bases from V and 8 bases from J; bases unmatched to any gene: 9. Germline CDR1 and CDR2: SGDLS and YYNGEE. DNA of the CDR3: TGTGCCAGCAGCCCGGGACTAGCGGGAATCAATGATGAGCAGTTCTTC. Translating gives CASSPGLAGINDEQFF. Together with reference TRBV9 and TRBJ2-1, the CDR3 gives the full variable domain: DSGVTQTPKHLITATGQRVTLRCSPRSGDLSVYWYQQSLDQGLQFLIQYYNGEERAKGNILERFSAQQFPDLHSELNLSSLELGDSALYFCASSPGLAGINDEQFFGPGTRLTVL.

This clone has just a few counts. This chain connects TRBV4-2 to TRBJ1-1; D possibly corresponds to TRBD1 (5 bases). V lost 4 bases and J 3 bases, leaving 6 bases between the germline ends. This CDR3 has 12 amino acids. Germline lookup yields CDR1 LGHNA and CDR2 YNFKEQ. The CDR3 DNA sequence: TGTGCCAGCAGCCGACAGTACACTGAAGCTTTCTTT. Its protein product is CASSRQYTEAFF.

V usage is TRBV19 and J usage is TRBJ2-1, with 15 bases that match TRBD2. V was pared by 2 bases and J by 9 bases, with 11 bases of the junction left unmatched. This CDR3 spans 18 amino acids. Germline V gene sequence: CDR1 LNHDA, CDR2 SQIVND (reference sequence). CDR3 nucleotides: TGTGCCAGTAGTATACGGACTAGCGGGAGGGCCTCACCGGGTGAGCAGTTCTTC. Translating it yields CASSIRTSGRASPGEQFF.